One and the same sample provided the 25 T cell receptor beta chains below, sequenced in a study of T-cell reconstitution after alpha-beta-depleted transplantation in children. Construction of the TCRbeta library involved unique molecular identifiers. TCRdb redid the calling of the PCR reads with MiXCR, one entry per CDR3 protein. The sample has 300,000 to 400,000 distinct CDR3 sequences; around 20% are singletons. This material consisted of PBMCs, mostly from graft donor cells, taken 180 days after TCRalphabeta/CD19-depleted stem cell transplant. The receptor source for this set is a male patient between 10 and 17 years old who had a stem cell transplant for acute lymphoblastic leukemia, so the T cells may come from the graft donor.

The chain joins TRBV4-1 to TRBJ1-6, with 7 bases fitting TRBD1. Germline CDR1 is MGHRA and CDR2 is YSYEKL. After removal of 0 bases from V and 8 bases from J, the junction contained 10 bases not matched to a gene. The CDR3 totals 17 residues. CDR3 nucleotide sequence: TGCGCCAGCAGCCAAGACGATCAGGGGGATGCCTATTCACCCCTCCACTTT. Encoded protein: CASSQDDQGDAYSPLHF.

This chain connects TRBV20-1 to TRBJ2-3, with D possibly TRBD1 on 6 matching bases. This CDR3 is 17 amino acids long. Looked up from germline, CDR1 is DFQATT and CDR2 is SNEGSKA (reference sequence). V lost 0 bases to trimming and J lost 0 bases, with 16 bases between them. The CDR3 loop reads CSARETEGELSTDTQYF. CDR3 nucleotides: TGCAGTGCTAGAGAGACCGAGGGGGAACTGAGCACAGATACGCAGTATTTT.

The chain is built from TRBV24-1 and TRBJ2-1; D ambiguous. V lost 5 bases and J 4 bases, leaving 14 bases between the germline ends. This CDR3 is built from 15 residues. Germline assignment: CDR1 KGHDR and CDR2 SFDVKD. The CDR3 nucleotides read TGTGCCACCAGTGTGGATATGGGGATATACAATGAGCAGTTCTTC. Amino acid sequence: CATSVDMGIYNEQFF.

This chain connects TRBV9 to TRBJ1-3; maybe TRBD1 (5 bases). The V end lost 1 base, the J end lost 0 bases, and 14 bases lay between the germline ends. The CDR3 totals 17 residues. CDR1 is SGDLS, CDR2 YYNGEE, per germline. CDR3 in amino acids: CASSVLPTGRSGNTIYF. In nucleotides, the CDR3 is TGTGCCAGCAGCGTACTCCCCACAGGCCGCTCTGGAAACACCATATATTTT.

The rearrangement joins TRBV5-1 to TRBJ2-5; D perhaps matches TRBD2 (6 bases). The germline V and J ends were trimmed by 0 bases and 1 base, with 10 bases remaining between them. This CDR3 is 15 amino acids long. Germline CDR1 is SGHRS and CDR2 is YFSETQ. Here the CDR3 DNA reads TGCGCCAGCAGCTTGGGCCGGACTATCCAAGAGACCCAGTACTTC. It yields the protein CASSLGRTIQETQYF. Combining the CDR3 with reference TRBV5-1 and TRBJ2-5 gives the whole variable domain KAGVTQTPRYLIKTRGQQVTLSCSPISGHRSVSWYQQTPGQGLQFLFEYFSETQRNKGNFPGRFSGRQFSNSRSEMNVSTLELGDSALYLCASSLGRTIQETQYFGPGTRLLVL.

The V and J genes are TRBV27 and TRBJ2-3; D possibly matches TRBD1 or TRBD2 (5 bases each). In germline, CDR1 is MNHEY, CDR2 SMNVEV (reference sequence). The CDR3 is 15 amino acids. V was shortened by 5 bases and J by 3 bases, with 15 bases between the two germline ends. This chain's CDR3 is CASSLLGTGTDTQYF. CDR3 coding DNA: TGTGCCAGCAGTCTGCTTGGGACCGGGACAGATACGCAGTATTTT.

The genes are TRBV12-3 or TRBV12-4 and TRBJ2-3; the match to TRBD2 covers 7 bases. The CDR3 is 17 residues long. Trimming took 3 bases from V and 3 from J; bases not matched to a gene: 12. The CDR3 region is CASSFSGWGGGTDTQYF. CDR3 in DNA: TGTGCCAGCAGTTTTTCAGGATGGGGGGGAGGAACAGATACGCAGTATTTT.

This chain links TRBV5-5 with TRBJ1-1, with TRBD1 matching over 8 bases. The germline gives CDR1 SGHKS, CDR2 YYEKEE (reference sequence). The CDR3 runs to 15 residues. The ends lost 6 bases at V and 5 bases at J; junction bases unmatched: 12. The CDR3 here is CASNLGWTGRTEAFF. CDR3 sequence (DNA): TGTGCCAGCAACCTGGGGTGGACAGGGCGAACTGAAGCTTTCTTT.

This clonotype turned up a few times. The J gene is TRBJ1-1, the V gene TRBV2, with D hard to call. V lost 6 bases and J lost 1, with 6 bases in between. The CDR3 covers 12 residues. Germline loops: CDR1 SNHLY, CDR2 FYNNEI. CDR3 residues: CASRRQNTEAFF. CDR3 DNA: TGTGCCAGCAGAAGGCAGAACACTGAAGCTTTCTTT.

The chain employs TRBV15 and TRBJ2-7; D is ambiguous. This CDR3 has 13 residues. Trimming left V 4 bases short and J 3 bases short, with 10 bases between. Germline values: CDR1 LNHNV, CDR2 YYDKDF (reference sequence). The CDR3 region has the DNA TGTGCCACCAGCACCGGTAGGGTCTACGAGCAGTACTTC. It is translated as CATSTGRVYEQYF.

This clonotype was detected a few times. Here the CDR3 reads CASSEMVPHTQYF. CDR3 coding DNA: TGTGCCAGCAGTGAGATGGTTCCGCATACGCAGTATTTT. The V call is TRBV6-1, the J call TRBJ2-3, with D hard to call. The CDR3 runs 13 residues. CDR1 and CDR2 from the germline V gene are MNHNS and SASEGT. V was shortened by 3 bases and J by 7 bases, with 11 bases between the two germline ends.

The chain is built from TRBV20-1 and TRBJ2-7; 9 bases line up with TRBD2. The CDR3 is made up of 15 amino acids. Trimming at V came to 0 bases and at J to 4 bases, leaving 7 bases not matched to a gene. The germline V gene has CDR1 DFQATT and CDR2 SNEGSKA (reference sequence). This CDR3 is CSARELAGPFYEQYF. The CDR3 bases are TGCAGTGCTAGAGAGCTAGCGGGACCTTTTTACGAGCAGTACTTC.

This clonotype was seen more than once but under ten times. The rearrangement links TRBV5-8 to TRBJ2-3, with D possibly being TRBD1 (5 bases). The CDR3 totals 16 residues. V was shortened by 5 bases and J by 2 bases, with 18 bases between the two germline ends. From germline, CDR1 is SGHTS and CDR2 YDEGEE. The chain's CDR3 is CASRSPDRLLTDTQYF. Written as DNA, the CDR3 is TGTGCCAGCAGAAGCCCCGACAGACTCCTCACAGATACGCAGTATTTT.

The V call is TRBV12-3 or TRBV12-4, the J call TRBJ1-1; D is ambiguous. The ends were cut back, 2 bases at V and 4 bases at J, with 5 bases in the middle. This CDR3 is built from 12 residues. The CDR3 nucleotides are TGTGCCAGCAGTTTAATACGCACTGAAGCTTTCTTT. It encodes CASSLIRTEAFF.

The V call is TRBV20-1, the J call TRBJ2-3; a weak D match, TRBD2 (6 bases). From germline, CDR1 is DFQATT and CDR2 SNEGSKA (reference sequence). The CDR3 is 15 residues long. Deletions cut 6 bases from V and 5 bases from J, with 21 bases between. The CDR3 protein is CSAQGLLHLRDTQYF. In nucleotides, the CDR3 is TGCAGTGCCCAGGGACTCCTACACCTGAGAGATACGCAGTATTTT.

This chain connects TRBV6-5 to TRBJ2-1; 8 bases agree with TRBD2. V was clipped by 4 bases and J by 8 bases; unmatched bases: 13. Germline assignment: CDR1 MNHEY and CDR2 SVGAGI. This CDR3 is 16 amino acids long. For the CDR3, the DNA is TGTGCCAGCAGTTTCTCTAAGTGGGGACTAGGGGATGAGCAGTTCTTC. The encoded protein is CASSFSKWGLGDEQFF.

This clonotype has only a few counts. V and J are TRBV5-1 and TRBJ2-2; TRBD2 agrees at 8 bases. Per germline, CDR1 SGHRS and CDR2 YFSETQ. The length of the CDR3 is 16 residues. The ends lost 3 bases at V and 5 bases at J; junction bases unmatched: 9. For the CDR3, the DNA is TGCGCCAGCAGCTACACGGGACTAGGGGGTACCGGGGAGCTGTTTTTT. Amino acids: CASSYTGLGGTGELFF.

This rearrangement joins TRBV12-3 or TRBV12-4 to TRBJ2-6; D call uncertain. This CDR3 spans 15 amino acids. The ends were cut back, 2 bases at V and 3 bases at J, with 8 bases in the middle. The CDR3: CASSLLVGGANVLTF. The CDR3 DNA is TGTGCCAGCAGTTTACTGGTAGGTGGGGCCAACGTCCTGACTTTC.

This clonotype turned up a few times. The rearrangement joins TRBV5-1 to TRBJ1-1; D gene unclear. V lost 0 bases and J lost 0, with 9 bases in between. This CDR3 has 15 residues. Germline V lookup: CDR1 SGHRS, CDR2 YFSETQ. The CDR3 protein is CASSLAGPMNTEAFF. The CDR3 coding sequence is TGCGCCAGCAGCTTGGCCGGGCCGATGAACACTGAAGCTTTCTTT. Together with reference TRBV5-1 and TRBJ1-1, the CDR3 gives the full variable domain: KAGVTQTPRYLIKTRGQQVTLSCSPISGHRSVSWYQQTPGQGLQFLFEYFSETQRNKGNFPGRFSGRQFSNSRSEMNVSTLELGDSALYLCASSLAGPMNTEAFFGQGTRLTVV.

This clonotype was detected many times. The chain employs TRBV5-1 and TRBJ2-1; tentative D call: TRBD2 (6 bases). The CDR3 is 17 residues long. Trimming cost V 0 bases and J 3 bases, with 16 bases left between them. Germline assignment: CDR1 SGHRS and CDR2 YFSETQ. CDR3 DNA sequence: TGCGCCAGCAGCTTGGAGGGTGGCGGGACTCTCTACAATGAGCAGTTCTTC. Translation gives CASSLEGGGTLYNEQFF.

This clonotype showed up just once. The CDR3 spells CASSGISGLAGGHEQFF. The CDR3 DNA sequence: TGTGCCAGCAGCGGGATATCGGGACTAGCGGGAGGTCATGAGCAGTTCTTC. This chain connects TRBV9 to TRBJ2-1; 15 nucleotides match TRBD2. V lost 3 bases, J lost 8 bases, and 9 bases stayed unmatched. Per germline, CDR1 SGDLS and CDR2 YYNGEE. This CDR3 has 17 residues.

The genes are TRBV7-3 and TRBJ2-3; 8 nucleotides agree with TRBD1. This CDR3 is built from 14 residues. The junction had 2 bases not matched to a gene; V was cut back by 2 bases and J by 4 bases. Germline V CDR1 and CDR2: SGHTA, FQGTGA. CDR3 sequence reads: CASSLQQGADTQYF. CDR3 sequence (DNA): TGTGCCAGCAGCTTACAACAGGGGGCAGATACGCAGTATTTT.

This clonotype was picked up a small number of times. This chain connects TRBV9 to TRBJ2-1, with 11 bases identical to TRBD2. CDR1 and CDR2 (germline): SGDLS, YYNGEE. The trim removed 4 bases at V and 7 bases at J, leaving 10 bases unmatched. This CDR3 is built from 16 residues. As DNA, the CDR3 is TGTGCCAGCAGCAACTTTACTAGCGGGGGAACAAATGAGCAGTTCTTC. Protein sequence: CASSNFTSGGTNEQFF.

This chain links TRBV28 with TRBJ2-7; 7 bases fit TRBD1. Germline assignment: CDR1 MDHEN and CDR2 SYDVKM. The J segment lost 2 bases and the V segment lost 4 bases, leaving 11 bases of the junction unmatched. CDR3 length: 16 amino acids. CDR3 in DNA: TGTGCCAGCAGTTACTTCGAGACAGGGTTCGCCTACGAGCAGTACTTC. As protein: CASSYFETGFAYEQYF.

This clonotype was counted a few times. The chain recombines TRBV20-1 with TRBJ1-5; no clear D gene. V was pared by 0 bases and J by 0 bases, with 6 bases between. The germline CDR1 and CDR2 sequences are DFQATT and SNEGSKA (reference sequence). The CDR3 runs 14 residues. The CDR3 DNA reads as TGCAGTGCTAGAGAGCATCATAGCAATCAGCCCCAGCATTTT. This translates into CSAREHHSNQPQHF.